The 20 T cell receptor beta chains given below trace back to one sample, sequenced in a study of a mutant IDH1 vaccine in newly diagnosed glioma. The protocol was immunoSEQ multiplex PCR, while the TCRdb copy is restricted to in-frame clones and leaves out a portion. This table has roughly 64,000 clones, under 85% appearing once. Indicated time point: week 35, safety follow-up. Alongside topical imiquimod, each dose of vaccine comprised 300 ug of mutant IDH1 20-mer peptide. No antigen has been identified for these receptors. Source: PBMCs, taken from a glioma patient whose treatment included an IDH1 peptide vaccine. These receptors were taken from a man aged 50-59 years with glioma.

The chain employs TRBV6-5 and TRBJ2-7; D may match TRBD1 or TRBD2 (5 bases each). This CDR3 comprises 16 residues. Trimming took off 0 bases at V and 2 bases at J, with 14 bases between the two ends. Germline CDR1 MNHEY, CDR2 SVGAGI. In DNA form, the CDR3 reads TGTGCCAGCAGTTACTCGGTGGGGGTTGGAACCTACGAGCAGTACTTC. This translates into CASSYSVGVGTYEQYF.

The chain is built from TRBV28 and TRBJ2-5, with 7 nucleotides matching TRBD1. Germline lookup yields CDR1 MDHEN and CDR2 SYDVKM. Trimming removed 7 bases from V and 2 bases from J; junction bases left unmatched: 7. CDR3 size: 14 residues. The CDR3 DNA sequence: TGTGCCAGCACCCTAGGGACAGCGCAAGAGACCCAGTACTTC. Translating gives CASTLGTAQETQYF.

This clone occurred a few times. This chain joins TRBV15 and TRBJ2-7, with D perhaps being TRBD1 or TRBD2 (6 bases each). Germline CDR1 reads LNHNV; CDR2 reads YYDKDF (reference sequence). The V end lost 6 bases, the J end lost 7 bases, and 16 bases lay between the germline ends. The CDR3 length is 13 residues. The CDR3 protein is CATRGGGWGEQYF. The CDR3 DNA sequence: TGTGCCACCAGAGGAGGGGGTTGGGGGGAGCAGTACTTC. Full variable domain (outside the CDR3, taken from reference TRBV15 and TRBJ2-7): DAMVIQNPRYQVTQFGKPVTLSCSQTLNHNVMYWYQQKSSQAPKLLFHYYDKDFNNEADTPDNFQSRRPNTSFCFLDIRSPGLGDTAMYLCATRGGGWGEQYFGPGTRLTVT.

The chain joins TRBV7-2 to TRBJ2-7; the match to TRBD1 covers 8 bases. With 1 base clipped from V and 3 bases from J, the junction kept 5 bases outside the gene matches. This CDR3 contains 15 residues. Germline V CDR1 and CDR2: SGHTA, FQGNSA. CDR3 sequence reads: CASSLEAGGFYEQYF. CDR3 DNA sequence: TGTGCCAGCAGCTTAGAGGCAGGGGGCTTCTACGAGCAGTACTTC.

This clone came up once. The chain recombines TRBV6-5 with TRBJ1-2; D call uncertain. Germline CDR1 reads MNHEY; CDR2 reads SVGAGI. The CDR3 spans 14 residues. Trimming removed 2 bases from V and 8 bases from J, with 15 bases in between. This chain's CDR3 is CASSYRARGSGYTF. The CDR3 DNA reads TGTGCCAGCAGTTACCGAGCTAGAGGTAGCGGCTACACCTTC.

The gene calls are TRBV14 and TRBJ1-3; no definite D call. This CDR3 contains 15 residues. Germline lookup yields CDR1 SGHDN and CDR2 FVKESK. The V and J ends lost 4 bases and 0 bases respectively, with 10 bases between them. The CDR3 region is CASSLEVNSGNTIYF. The CDR3 DNA sequence: TGTGCCAGCAGCCTCGAAGTTAACTCTGGAAACACCATATATTTT.

This clone has a handful of counts. This chain uses TRBV29-1 with TRBJ1-1, with D tentatively TRBD1 (6 bases). This CDR3 is built from 15 residues. The V end lost 0 bases, the J end lost 6 bases, and 17 bases lay between the germline ends. From germline, CDR1 is SQVTM and CDR2 ANQGSEA. The CDR3 coding sequence is TGCAGCGTTGAAGATTTTTCACCGGGACAACCTGAAGCTTTCTTT. This translates into CSVEDFSPGQPEAFF.

J is TRBJ1-1 and V is TRBV18; D uncertain. The CDR3 has 15 amino acids. Trimming left V 1 base short and J 1 base short, with 10 bases between. The germline V gene encodes CDR1 KGHSH and CDR2 LQKENI. CDR3 in amino acids: CASSPRAEGNTEAFF. Written as DNA, the CDR3 is TGTGCCAGCTCACCACGGGCAGAGGGGAACACTGAAGCTTTCTTT.

The chain carries TRBV9 and TRBJ2-5; TRBD2 matches at 8 bases. V shed 6 bases, J shed 5 bases, and the junction held 12 bases outside the gene matches. Germline values: CDR1 SGDLS, CDR2 YYNGEE. The CDR3 has 15 amino acids. Here the CDR3 DNA reads TGTGCCAGCAATCCGGGACTAGGACTCCTTGAGACCCAGTACTTC. Translation: CASNPGLGLLETQYF.

The chain couples TRBV2 to TRBJ2-7; 10 bases fit TRBD1. The V gene's germline CDR1 is SNHLY and CDR2 FYNNEI. The CDR3 covers 17 residues. The V gene end was trimmed by 3 bases and the J gene end by 0 bases; junction bases not matched to a gene: 8. DNA of the CDR3: TGTGCCAGCAGTGAGGTGACAGGGGGCTCCAGCTCCTACGAGCAGTACTTC. Protein sequence: CASSEVTGGSSSYEQYF.

J is TRBJ1-1 and V is TRBV6-6, with D possibly being TRBD1 (6 bases). Germline V gene data show CDR1 as MNHNY and CDR2 as SVGAGI (reference sequence). V lost 7 bases to trimming and J lost 0 bases, with 15 bases between them. The CDR3 totals 15 residues. CDR3 nucleotide sequence: TGTGCCAGCACCCAGAGGGGGGGCATGAACACTGAAGCTTTCTTT. Its protein product is CASTQRGGMNTEAFF.

CDR3 sequence (DNA): TGTGCCAGCAGCTTGGGGGGGGAGACGGCCGAGCAGTACTTC. It encodes CASSLGGETAEQYF. This chain connects TRBV5-4 to TRBJ2-7, with D perhaps TRBD2 (6 bases). The V end lost 0 bases, the J end lost 6 bases, and 13 bases lay between the germline ends. Germline V gene sequence: CDR1 SGHNT, CDR2 YYREEE (reference sequence). The CDR3 is 14 residues long.

V gene TRBV4-1 combines with J gene TRBJ2-1; 11 positions match TRBD2. Germline loops: CDR1 MGHRA, CDR2 YSYEKL. The J segment lost 8 bases and the V segment lost 2 bases, leaving 8 bases of the junction unmatched. This CDR3 is 16 amino acids long. The CDR3 nucleotides read TGCGCCAGCAGCCAACGGGGTACTAGCGGGGGTGATGAGCAGTTCTTC. This gives the protein CASSQRGTSGGDEQFF.

This chain joins TRBV7-8 and TRBJ2-7; weak D call: TRBD1 (6 bases). This CDR3 spans 14 amino acids. V was shortened by 2 bases and J by 0 bases, with 8 bases between the two germline ends. Germline V gene lookup returns CDR1 SGHVS and CDR2 FQNEAQ. The chain's CDR3 is CASSLQGHSYEQYF. CDR3 DNA sequence: TGTGCCAGCAGCTTACAGGGGCACTCCTACGAGCAGTACTTC.

This sequence joins TRBV5-6 and TRBJ2-4; D may be TRBD2 (6 bases). Germline V gene data show CDR1 as SGHDT and CDR2 as YYEEEE. With 3 bases removed from V and 7 bases from J, the gap between germline ends came to 14 bases. There are 14 residues in the CDR3. The CDR3 DNA follows: TGTGCCAGCAGCTGGAGGGCGCCCGTGAACATTCAGTACTTC. This codes for CASSWRAPVNIQYF.

The rearrangement uses TRBV13 and TRBJ2-3, with unresolved D. Germline CDR1 PRHDT, CDR2 FYEKMQ (reference sequence). Trimming took 1 base from V and 2 from J, leaving 4 bases between them. CDR3 length: 13 amino acids. The CDR3 loop reads CASSLAPTDTQYF. The CDR3 coding sequence is TGTGCCAGCAGCTTAGCTCCCACAGATACGCAGTATTTT. Together with reference TRBV13 and TRBJ2-3, the CDR3 gives the full variable domain: AAGVIQSPRHLIKEKRETATLKCYPIPRHDTVYWYQQGPGQDPQFLISFYEKMQSDKGSIPDRFSAQQFSDYHSELNMSSLELGDSALYFCASSLAPTDTQYFGPGTRLTVL.

The rearrangement joins TRBV29-1 to TRBJ2-7; 9 positions agree with TRBD1. V shed 6 bases and J 1 base; nucleotides not matched to a gene: 7. From germline, CDR1 is SQVTM and CDR2 ANQGSEA. This CDR3 is built from 14 residues. The CDR3 reads CSVATGGGSYEQYF. The CDR3 bases are TGCAGCGTAGCCACAGGGGGCGGATCCTACGAGCAGTACTTC.

The rearrangement joins TRBV30 to TRBJ2-7, with D possibly matching TRBD2 (5 bases). CDR3 size: 12 residues. The germline V gene encodes CDR1 GTSNPN and CDR2 SVGIG (reference sequence). Between the trimmed V and J ends, which lost 3 bases and 9 bases, there was a span of 15 bases. The CDR3 here is CAWRLPRGAQYF. The CDR3, as DNA: TGTGCCTGGAGACTCCCCCGGGGAGCGCAGTACTTC.

The gene calls are TRBV2 and TRBJ2-3; TRBD2 matches at 9 bases. After removal of 8 bases from V and 2 bases from J, the junction contained 2 bases not matched to a gene. This CDR3 is built from 13 residues. CDR1 and CDR2 from the germline V gene are SNHLY and FYNNEI. The CDR3 is CASGGGDTDTQYF. The CDR3 DNA reads as TGTGCCAGCGGCGGGGGGGACACAGATACGCAGTATTTT.

In DNA, the CDR3 is TGTGCCAGCAGTCCCCGGGCGGGACACAGGGAGACCCAGTACTTC. Protein sequence: CASSPRAGHRETQYF. The chain uses TRBV25-1 and TRBJ2-5; D possibly uses TRBD1 or TRBD2 (6 bases each). The V gene's germline CDR1 is MGHDK and CDR2 SYGVNS. The length of the CDR3 is 15 residues. V was shortened by 5 bases and J by 5 bases, with 18 bases between the two germline ends.